This T cell receptor (beta chain) was profiled in a study of cytomegalovirus exposure and HLA in healthy donors. Study observations and caveats: Near-uniform donor sequencing depth was presumed by presence/absence analyses. One later analysis reportedly identified an Asian-associated ancestry cluster that showed fewer N-insertions than the approximately 670-donor mean. Researchers counted around 170 TCR beta chains as cytomegalovirus-associated.

Germline V gene data show CDR1 as SQVTM and CDR2 as ANQGSEA. CDR3 length: 16 amino acids. V lost 7 bases to trimming and J lost 3 bases; unmatched junction nucleotides: 15. A remark on this clone: The target antigen is unknown.

The PCR employed 60 Vbeta primers together with 13 Jbeta primers. Method: immunoSEQ multiplex PCR; TCRdb's copy keeps in-frame clones and lacks some. The table lists approximately 110,000 clones, 75% to 80% of them singletons. The receptor's source is a man aged 35-49 years in good health and CMV-seronegative. The sequenced material came from PBMCs. The V gene is TRBV29-1, the J gene TRBJ2-1; 7 bases fit TRBD2. The CDR3 loop is CSAKGSSGVHYNEQFF. The CDR3 DNA is TGCAGCGCCAAGGGCTCTAGCGGTGTCCACTACAATGAGCAGTTCTTC.